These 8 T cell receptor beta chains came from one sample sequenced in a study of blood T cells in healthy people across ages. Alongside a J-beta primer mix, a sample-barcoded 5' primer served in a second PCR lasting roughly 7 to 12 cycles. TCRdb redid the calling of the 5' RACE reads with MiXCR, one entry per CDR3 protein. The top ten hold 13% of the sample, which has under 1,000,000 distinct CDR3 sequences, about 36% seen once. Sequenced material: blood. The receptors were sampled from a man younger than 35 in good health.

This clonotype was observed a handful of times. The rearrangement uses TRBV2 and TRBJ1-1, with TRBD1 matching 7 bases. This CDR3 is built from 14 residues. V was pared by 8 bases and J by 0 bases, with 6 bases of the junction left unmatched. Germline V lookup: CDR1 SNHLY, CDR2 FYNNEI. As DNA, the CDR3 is TGTGCCAGCCAGACAGGGATCATGAACACTGAAGCTTTCTTT. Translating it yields CASQTGIMNTEAFF.

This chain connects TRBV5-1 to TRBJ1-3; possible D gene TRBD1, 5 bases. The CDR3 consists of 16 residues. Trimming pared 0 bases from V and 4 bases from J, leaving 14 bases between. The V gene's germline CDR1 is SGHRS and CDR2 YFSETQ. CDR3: CASSLVVSGVGNTIYF. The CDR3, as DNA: TGCGCCAGCAGCTTGGTAGTATCGGGGGTCGGAAACACCATATATTTT.

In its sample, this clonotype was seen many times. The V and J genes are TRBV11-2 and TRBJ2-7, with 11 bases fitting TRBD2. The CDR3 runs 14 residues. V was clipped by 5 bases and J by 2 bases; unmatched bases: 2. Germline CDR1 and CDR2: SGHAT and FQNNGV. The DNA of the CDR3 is TGTGCCAGCAGCCTAGCGGGGGGCCCCTACGAGCAGTACTTC. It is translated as CASSLAGGPYEQYF. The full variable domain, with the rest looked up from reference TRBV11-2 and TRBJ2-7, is EAGVAQSPRYKIIEKRQSVAFWCNPISGHATLYWYQQILGQGPKLLIQFQNNGVVDDSQLPKDRFSAERLKGVDSTLKIQPAKLEDSAVYLCASSLAGGPYEQYFGPGTRLTVT.

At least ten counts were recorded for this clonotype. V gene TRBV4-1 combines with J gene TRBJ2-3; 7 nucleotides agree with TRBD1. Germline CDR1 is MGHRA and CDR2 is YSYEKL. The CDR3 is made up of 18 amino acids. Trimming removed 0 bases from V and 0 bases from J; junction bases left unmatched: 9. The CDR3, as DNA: TGCGCCAGCAGCCAAGATTCAGGGACAGTCTCTAGCACAGATACGCAGTATTTT. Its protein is CASSQDSGTVSSTDTQYF.

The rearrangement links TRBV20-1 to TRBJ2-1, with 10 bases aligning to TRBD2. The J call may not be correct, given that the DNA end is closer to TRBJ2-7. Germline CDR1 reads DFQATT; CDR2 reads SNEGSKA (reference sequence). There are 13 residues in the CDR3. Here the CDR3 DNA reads TGCAGTGCTAGTACTAGCGGGGCTTTTGAGCAGTACTTC. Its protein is CSASTSGAFEQYF.

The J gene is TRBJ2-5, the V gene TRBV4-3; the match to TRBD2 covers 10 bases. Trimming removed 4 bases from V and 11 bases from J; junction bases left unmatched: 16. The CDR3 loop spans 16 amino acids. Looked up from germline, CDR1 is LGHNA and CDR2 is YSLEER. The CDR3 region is CASSPRTSGYYNEQYF. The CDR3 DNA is TGCGCCAGCAGCCCCCGGACTAGCGGTTACTACAATGAGCAGTACTTC.

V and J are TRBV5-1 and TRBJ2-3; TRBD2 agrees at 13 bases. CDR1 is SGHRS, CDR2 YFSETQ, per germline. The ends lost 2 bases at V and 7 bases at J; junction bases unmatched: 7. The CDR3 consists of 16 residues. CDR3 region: CASSFTSGGEWNTQYF. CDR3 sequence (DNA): TGCGCCAGCAGCTTCACTAGCGGGGGGGAGTGGAATACGCAGTATTTT. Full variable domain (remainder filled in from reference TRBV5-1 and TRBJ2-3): KAGVTQTPRYLIKTRGQQVTLSCSPISGHRSVSWYQQTPGQGLQFLFEYFSETQRNKGNFPGRFSGRQFSNSRSEMNVSTLELGDSALYLCASSFTSGGEWNTQYFGPGTRLTVL.

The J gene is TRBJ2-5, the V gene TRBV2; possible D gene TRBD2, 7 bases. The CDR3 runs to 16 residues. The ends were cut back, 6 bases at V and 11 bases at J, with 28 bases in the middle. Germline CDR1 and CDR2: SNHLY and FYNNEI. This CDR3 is CASSLTVGGASNEQYF. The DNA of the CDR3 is TGTGCCAGCAGCCTAACTGTTGGGGGGGCCAGCAATGAGCAGTACTTC.